These 31 T cell receptor beta chains came from one sample sequenced in a study of blood T cell repertoires in COVID-19. Assay: immunoSEQ multiplex PCR; the TCRdb copy retains only in-frame clones and omits some. This sample has roughly 250,000 clones, with about 85% found just once. The specimen sequenced was peripheral blood. These TCRs come from a human donor with COVID-19, enrolled during active disease. The donor label of this sample is uncertain.

The CDR3 DNA sequence: TGTGCCAGCAGCCGCCTTACCGAGTACCAAGAGACCCAGTACTTC. Amino acid sequence: CASSRLTEYQETQYF. This chain uses TRBV3-1 (or the pseudogene TRBV3-2) with TRBJ2-5; D is ambiguous. This CDR3 is built from 15 residues. Germline CDR1 LGHDT, CDR2 YNNKEL (reference sequence). Trimming stripped 4 bases from V and 0 bases from J, with 12 bases between.

The chain carries TRBV11-3 and TRBJ2-1; 7 bases agree with TRBD2. The CDR3 has 14 amino acids. V shed 3 bases, J shed 4 bases, and the junction held 3 bases outside the gene matches. The germline V gene has CDR1 SGHNT and CDR2 YENEEA. The CDR3 DNA reads TGTGCCAGCAGCTTGCTAGCGGAATACAATGAGCAGTTCTTC. Its protein product is CASSLLAEYNEQFF.

The chain combines TRBV6-5 with TRBJ2-7; TRBD1 aligns across 10 bases. With V trimmed by 0 bases and J by 0 bases, 2 bases remained unmatched. CDR3 length equals 16 residues. Germline CDR1 reads MNHEY; CDR2 reads SVGAGI. The CDR3 coding sequence is TGTGCCAGCAGTTACTCGAGGGACAGGGGCTCCTACGAGCAGTACTTC. Translated: CASSYSRDRGSYEQYF.

This chain uses TRBV19 with TRBJ1-5, with 12 bases lining up with TRBD1. The CDR3 loop spans 14 amino acids. The V segment lost 3 bases and the J segment 9 bases; nucleotides outside the gene matches: 3. Germline values: CDR1 LNHDA, CDR2 SQIVND (reference sequence). The CDR3 sequence: CASSMGQGAWPQHF. CDR3 DNA: TGTGCCAGTAGTATGGGACAGGGGGCCTGGCCCCAGCATTTT.

The rearrangement uses TRBV6-5 and TRBJ2-6; TRBD1 matches at 7 bases. V lost 7 bases and J lost 2; bases outside the gene matches: 5. There are 15 residues in the CDR3. Germline-derived CDR1 and CDR2 are MNHEY and SVGAGI. The CDR3 nucleotides read TGTGCCAGCAAGGAGACAGGGACTGGGGCCAACGTCCTGACTTTC. Translating gives CASKETGTGANVLTF.

The gene calls are TRBV12-5 and TRBJ1-1; perhaps TRBD1 as D (5 bases). The germline CDR1 and CDR2 sequences are LGHNT and FRNRAP. This CDR3 contains 19 residues. V was shortened by 0 bases and J by 0 bases, with 20 bases between the two germline ends. The CDR3: CASGLVLTPQDIMNTEAFF. The CDR3 DNA reads TGTGCTAGTGGTTTGGTGCTGACCCCACAGGACATCATGAACACTGAAGCTTTCTTT.

V and J are TRBV12-3 or TRBV12-4 and TRBJ2-3; 10 bases map to TRBD1. The CDR3 has 13 amino acids. After removal of 8 bases from V and 3 bases from J, the junction contained 2 bases not matched to a gene. Written as DNA, the CDR3 is TGTGCCAGCCGGGACAGGGGAACAGATACGCAGTATTTT. Its translation is CASRDRGTDTQYF.

This chain links TRBV10-3 with TRBJ1-3; D perhaps matches TRBD1 (5 bases). The germline V gene has CDR1 ENHRY and CDR2 SYGVKD. V shed 0 bases and J shed 8 bases, with 26 bases lying between them. This CDR3 spans 19 amino acids. The CDR3 protein is CAISESDYRTTGSPDTIYF. CDR3 nucleotide sequence: TGTGCCATCAGTGAGTCGGACTATAGGACAACTGGATCCCCGGACACCATATATTTT.

This sequence joins TRBV19 and TRBJ1-1; the match to TRBD1 covers 8 bases. V lost 4 bases, J lost 4 bases, and 11 bases stayed unmatched. This CDR3 comprises 16 residues. Germline CDR1 reads LNHDA; CDR2 reads SQIVND (reference sequence). The CDR3 protein is CASSTFDRGEGTEAFF. The CDR3 nucleotides are TGTGCCAGTAGTACTTTCGACAGGGGAGAGGGCACTGAAGCTTTCTTT.

The J gene is TRBJ2-7, the V gene TRBV7-2; 12 nucleotides agree with TRBD2. The CDR3 has 17 amino acids. CDR1 SGHTA and CDR2 FQGNSA come from the germline V gene. The V gene end was trimmed by 6 bases and the J gene end by 6 bases; junction bases not matched to a gene: 15. This chain's CDR3 is CASSRTSGNDPPAEQYF. CDR3 coding DNA: TGTGCCAGCAGTCGGACTAGCGGGAATGACCCCCCGGCCGAGCAGTACTTC.

The chain combines TRBV10-3 with TRBJ2-5; maybe TRBD1 (6 bases). Trimming took off 11 bases at V and 4 bases at J, with 11 bases between the two ends. The CDR3 loop spans 11 amino acids. The germline gives CDR1 ENHRY, CDR2 SYGVKD. The CDR3 DNA reads TGTGCCGCAGGGGTTTCAGAGACCCAGTACTTC. Translated: CAAGVSETQYF.

The rearrangement links TRBV6-5 to TRBJ1-5, with D maybe TRBD1 (6 bases). CDR1 is MNHEY, CDR2 SVGAGI, per germline. This CDR3 has 14 amino acids. The V and J ends lost 7 bases and 6 bases respectively, with 16 bases between them. As DNA, the CDR3 is TGTGCCAGCATGGGGGCGGTCAGCTTTCAGCCCCAGCATTTT. Protein product: CASMGAVSFQPQHF.

This clone was seen just once. The genes are TRBV5-8 and TRBJ1-5; 7 bases are shared with TRBD1. Per the germline V gene, CDR1 is SGHTS and CDR2 is YDEGEE. The CDR3 sequence is 15 residues long. J lost 0 bases, V lost 4 bases, and 4 bases had no gene match. CDR3 coding DNA: TGTGCCAGCAGCCAGGGGGAGAATAGCAATCAGCCCCAGCATTTT. This encodes CASSQGENSNQPQHF.

The chain couples TRBV3-1 (or the pseudogene TRBV3-2) to TRBJ1-6; TRBD1 might be the D (6 bases). Germline V CDR1 and CDR2: LGHDT, YNNKEL (reference sequence). CDR3 size: 14 residues. V shed 4 bases and J shed 8 bases, with 12 bases lying between them. CDR3 DNA sequence: TGTGCCAGCAGCCCCGGACAGCGAGATTCACCCCTCCACTTT. Translated: CASSPGQRDSPLHF.

The chain is built from TRBV10-2 and TRBJ1-2; 9 bases map to TRBD1. There are 12 residues in the CDR3. From germline, CDR1 is WSHSY and CDR2 SAAADI. J was trimmed by 11 bases and V by 6 bases; bases with no gene match: 7. The CDR3 loop reads CASRGEDRGYTF. DNA for the CDR3: TGCGCCAGCAGAGGGGAGGACAGGGGTTACACCTTC.

The gene calls are TRBV19 and TRBJ1-2; 7 nucleotides align to TRBD1. V was pared by 9 bases and J by 5 bases, with 9 bases of the junction left unmatched. Per germline, CDR1 LNHDA and CDR2 SQIVND (reference sequence). The CDR3 totals 13 residues. The CDR3 spells CASQGGIGYGYTF. The DNA for the CDR3 is TGTGCCAGCCAGGGGGGAATTGGGTATGGCTACACCTTC.

V and J are TRBV18 and TRBJ1-5, with TRBD1 as a possible D gene (6 bases). Between the trimmed V and J ends, which lost 1 base and 1 base, there was a span of 8 bases. In germline, CDR1 is KGHSH, CDR2 LQKENI. The CDR3 has 15 amino acids. The CDR3 DNA is TGTGCCAGCTCACCACGACAGGAGAGCAATCAGCCCCAGCATTTT. Protein sequence: CASSPRQESNQPQHF.

J is TRBJ1-4 and V is TRBV6-6; TRBD1 matches 9 bases. This CDR3 contains 16 residues. Germline CDR1 is MNHNY and CDR2 is SVGAGI (reference sequence). Trimming took 0 bases from V and 7 from J; bases not matched to a gene: 6. CDR3 sequence (DNA): TGTGCCAGCAGTTACTCGATGGACAGGGGACTTGAAAAACTGTTTTTT. This translates into CASSYSMDRGLEKLFF.

The V call is TRBV5-4, the J call TRBJ2-5, with D possibly matching TRBD2 (5 bases). The CDR3 runs 14 residues. Between the trimmed V and J ends, which lost 0 bases and 1 base, there was a span of 7 bases. Germline CDR1 SGHNT, CDR2 YYREEE (reference sequence). CDR3 loop: CASSLGRVQETQYF. The CDR3 DNA reads as TGTGCCAGCAGCTTGGGGCGGGTCCAAGAGACCCAGTACTTC.

The chain joins TRBV5-1 to TRBJ2-1; 9 bases line up with TRBD2. V lost 4 bases and J lost 9; bases outside the gene matches: 14. The CDR3 has 16 residues. Germline CDR1 SGHRS, CDR2 YFSETQ. The CDR3 loop reads CASSPLAGGFLSEQFF. The DNA for the CDR3 is TGCGCCAGCAGCCCACTGGCGGGAGGGTTCCTTTCTGAGCAGTTCTTC.

The V call is TRBV2, the J call TRBJ2-1; 8 bases fit TRBD2. The germline V gene encodes CDR1 SNHLY and CDR2 FYNNEI. After removal of 4 bases from V and 6 bases from J, the junction contained 14 bases not matched to a gene. The CDR3 is 17 amino acids. The CDR3 DNA reads TGTGCCAGCAGTGGGTACTTAGGACTAGCTAGGGGCAATGAGCAGTTCTTC. It translates to CASSGYLGLARGNEQFF.

As DNA, the CDR3 is TGTGCCAGCAGCTTACGAGGCCCGAACACCGGGGAGCTGTTTTTT. Amino acids: CASSLRGPNTGELFF. The rearrangement links TRBV7-9 to TRBJ2-2; D not resolved. V lost 2 bases and J lost 0, with 7 bases in between. Germline-derived CDR1 and CDR2 are SEHNR and FQNEAQ (reference sequence). The CDR3 covers 15 residues.

The J gene is TRBJ1-2, the V gene TRBV7-2, with D possibly matching TRBD1 (6 bases). The CDR3 is made up of 14 amino acids. The V and J ends lost 5 bases and 4 bases respectively, with 14 bases between them. Germline CDR1 SGHTA, CDR2 FQGNSA. CDR3 sequence: CASSPDSRPYGYTF. Here the CDR3 DNA reads TGTGCCAGCAGCCCGGACAGCCGTCCCTATGGCTACACCTTC.

V and J are TRBV10-1 and TRBJ2-5, with 10 bases fitting TRBD2. CDR1 and CDR2 (germline): WNHNN, SYGVQD (reference sequence). J gave up 5 bases and V 8 bases, and 11 bases lay outside the gene matches. The CDR3 runs 15 residues. The CDR3 coding sequence is TGCGCCAGCCCCACTAGCGGGACGTTCCACGAGACCCAGTACTTC. Translating gives CASPTSGTFHETQYF.

The gene calls are TRBV30 and TRBJ2-3; no definite D call. In germline, CDR1 is GTSNPN, CDR2 SVGIG (reference sequence). This CDR3 is built from 13 residues. V lost 0 bases and J lost 2, with 6 bases in between. The CDR3 loop is CAWSVQLTDTQYF. The CDR3 coding sequence is TGTGCCTGGAGTGTACAGCTCACAGATACGCAGTATTTT.

V usage is TRBV7-9 and J usage is TRBJ2-7; maybe TRBD2 (5 bases). V lost 2 bases to trimming and J lost 2 bases, with 7 bases between them. This CDR3 has 13 residues. The germline V gene has CDR1 SEHNR and CDR2 FQNEAQ (reference sequence). The CDR3 DNA reads as TGTGCCAGCAGCTTATCCGGGACCTACGAGCAGTACTTC. This encodes CASSLSGTYEQYF.

The V and J genes are TRBV4-2 and TRBJ1-3, with D unresolved. Germline values: CDR1 LGHNA, CDR2 YNFKEQ. Trimming stripped 3 bases from V and 1 base from J, with 10 bases between. This CDR3 has 15 amino acids. CDR3 loop: CASSQPQNSGNTIYF. The CDR3 DNA follows: TGTGCCAGCAGCCAGCCCCAGAATTCTGGAAACACCATATATTTT.

This rearrangement joins TRBV7-3 to TRBJ2-3; 9 bases align to TRBD1. Trimming removed 1 base from V and 3 bases from J; junction bases left unmatched: 8. The CDR3 is 17 amino acids. CDR1 SGHTA and CDR2 FQGTGA come from the germline V gene. Written as DNA, the CDR3 is TGTGCCAGCAGCTTAAATTCTTGGGACAGGGTTACAGATACGCAGTATTTT. It yields the protein CASSLNSWDRVTDTQYF.

The chain carries TRBV6-2 or TRBV6-3 and TRBJ2-7; TRBD2 matches at 13 bases. V trimming: 2 bases; J trimming: 12 bases; junction bases outside the gene matches: 7. Germline V gene sequence: CDR1 MNHEY, CDR2 SVGEGT. The CDR3 covers 14 residues. Here the CDR3 DNA reads TGTGCCAGCAGTTACGCGGGACTAGCGGGACTGCCGTACTTC. It translates to CASSYAGLAGLPYF.

The J gene is TRBJ1-6, the V gene TRBV6-1, with 7 bases fitting TRBD1. The CDR3 loop spans 15 amino acids. Germline CDR1 reads MNHNS; CDR2 reads SASEGT. With 0 bases clipped from V and 9 bases from J, the junction kept 5 bases outside the gene matches. CDR3 nucleotides: TGTGCCAGCAGTGAAGCAGGGGGCTTTAGTTCACCCCTCCACTTT. Its protein product is CASSEAGGFSSPLHF.

The chain recombines TRBV19 with TRBJ2-7; 9 positions match TRBD2. Germline V gene data show CDR1 as LNHDA and CDR2 as SQIVND (reference sequence). The CDR3 consists of 14 residues. V lost 7 bases to trimming and J lost 2 bases; unmatched junction nucleotides: 6. The CDR3 sequence: CASTPVAGAYEQYF. In nucleotides, the CDR3 is TGTGCCAGTACCCCGGTAGCGGGGGCCTACGAGCAGTACTTC.